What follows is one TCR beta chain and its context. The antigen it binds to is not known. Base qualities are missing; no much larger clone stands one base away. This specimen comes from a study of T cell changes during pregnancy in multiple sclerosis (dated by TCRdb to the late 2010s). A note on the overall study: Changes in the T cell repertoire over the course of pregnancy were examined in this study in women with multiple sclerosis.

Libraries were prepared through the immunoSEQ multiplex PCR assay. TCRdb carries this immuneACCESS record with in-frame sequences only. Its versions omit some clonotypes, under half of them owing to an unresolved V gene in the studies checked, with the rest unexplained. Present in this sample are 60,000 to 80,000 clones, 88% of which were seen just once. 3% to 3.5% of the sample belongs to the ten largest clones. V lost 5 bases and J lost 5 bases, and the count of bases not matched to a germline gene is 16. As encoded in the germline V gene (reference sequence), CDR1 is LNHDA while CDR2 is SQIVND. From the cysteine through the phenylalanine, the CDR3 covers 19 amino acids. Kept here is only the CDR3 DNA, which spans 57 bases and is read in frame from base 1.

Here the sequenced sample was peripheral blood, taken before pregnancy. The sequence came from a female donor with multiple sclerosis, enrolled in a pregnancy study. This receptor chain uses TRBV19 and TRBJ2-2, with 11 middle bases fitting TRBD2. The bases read TGTGCCAGTAGTCGCTCAGGACTAGCGGGCGCTTGGGGGACCGGGGAGCTGTTTTTT. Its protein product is CASSRSGLAGAWGTGELFF.